Each of the 14 T cell receptor beta chains below was sequenced from the same sample in a study of T cells in Graves' hyperthyroidism and ophthalmopathy. Amplification of TCR beta CDR3 regions was performed using RNA transcripts as template. An initial round of RT-PCR targeting the TCR CDR3 relied on the HTBI primer set. TCRdb re-called the multiplex PCR reads through MiXCR, storing one row per CDR3 protein. The table records over 550,000 distinct CDR3 sequences, 16% of them present only once. Sequencing was carried out using blood. These receptors all come from a woman younger than 30 with Graves' hyperthyroidism.

The rearrangement uses TRBV27 and TRBJ2-7; 8 bases are shared with TRBD1. Germline CDR1 MNHEY, CDR2 SMNVEV (reference sequence). The CDR3 consists of 15 residues. After removal of 5 bases from V and 5 bases from J, the junction contained 11 bases not matched to a gene. CDR3 sequence: CASSPDRGLSHEQYF. CDR3 nucleotide sequence: TGTGCCAGCAGTCCCGACAGGGGTTTAAGCCACGAGCAGTACTTC.

This clonotype was seen a few times. The chain is built from TRBV24-1 and TRBJ1-6; tentative D call: TRBD1 (5 bases). The CDR3 totals 15 residues. Trimming removed 5 bases from V and 10 bases from J, with 17 bases in between. From germline, CDR1 is KGHDR and CDR2 SFDVKD. The CDR3 is CATSVPRVVCSPLHF. The CDR3 region has the DNA TGTGCCACCAGTGTCCCCAGGGTTGTTTGCTCACCCCTCCACTTT.

This clonotype occurred many times. The gene calls are TRBV6-1 and TRBJ2-5; 12 bases fit TRBD1. This CDR3 has 17 residues. CDR1 and CDR2 from the germline V gene are MNHNS and SASEGT. V was pared by 10 bases and J by 7 bases, with 19 bases of the junction left unmatched. The CDR3 DNA follows: TGTGCCACCCAGGGGACTGTGAGGGGACAGGGGGCCGGGACCCAGTACTTC. It codes for CATQGTVRGQGAGTQYF.

This clonotype was recorded at least ten times. The V gene is TRBV2, the J gene TRBJ2-7; 13 bases are shared with TRBD2. The germline V gene has CDR1 SNHLY and CDR2 FYNNEI. This CDR3 comprises 14 residues. Trimming at V came to 6 bases and at J to 4 bases, leaving 3 bases not matched to a gene. CDR3 sequence: CASSRTSGRYEQYF. The CDR3 DNA reads as TGTGCCAGCAGCCGGACTAGCGGGAGATACGAGCAGTACTTC.

The table lists this clonotype with many counts. The J gene is TRBJ1-2, the V gene TRBV28; D is unclear. The germline gives CDR1 MDHEN, CDR2 SYDVKM. V lost 1 base and J 6 bases, leaving 12 bases between the germline ends. The CDR3 runs to 14 residues. The CDR3 reads CASSLSGQVHGYTF. The CDR3 DNA sequence: TGTGCCAGCAGTTTATCAGGCCAGGTTCATGGCTACACCTTC.

This clonotype was observed many times. The rearrangement joins TRBV28 to TRBJ2-2; 13 nucleotides line up with TRBD2. This CDR3 has 18 residues. In germline, CDR1 is MDHEN, CDR2 SYDVKM. The junction had 17 bases not matched to a gene; V was cut back by 6 bases and J by 10 bases. CDR3 nucleotide sequence: TGTGCCAGCAGCCACGACAAGGGACTAGCGGGGCCATTGAAGGAGCTGTTTTTT. As protein: CASSHDKGLAGPLKELFF.

This clonotype was counted ten times or more. The V gene is TRBV2, the J gene TRBJ2-4; 9 positions match TRBD1. Germline lookup yields CDR1 SNHLY and CDR2 FYNNEI. The CDR3 runs to 17 residues. V lost 6 bases, J lost 1 base, and 10 bases stayed unmatched. The CDR3 spells CASSPSRDRVAKNIQYF. In nucleotides, the CDR3 is TGTGCCAGCAGCCCGTCCCGGGACAGGGTGGCCAAAAACATTCAGTACTTC.

This clonotype was observed many times. The rearrangement joins TRBV20-1 to TRBJ1-1, with D unclear. V was shortened by 0 bases and J by 3 bases, with 11 bases between the two germline ends. From germline, CDR1 is DFQATT and CDR2 SNEGSKA (reference sequence). The CDR3 is made up of 14 amino acids. This chain's CDR3 is CSARDRQAHTEAFF. CDR3 sequence (DNA): TGCAGTGCTAGAGACAGGCAAGCACACACTGAAGCTTTCTTT.

This clonotype came up many times. The rearrangement joins TRBV27 to TRBJ1-1; D remains ambiguous. V lost 4 bases and J 5 bases, leaving 11 bases between the germline ends. This CDR3 contains 13 residues. Germline V gene lookup returns CDR1 MNHEY and CDR2 SMNVEV (reference sequence). Written as DNA, the CDR3 is TGTGCCAGCAGTTCCACGGCGGGAACTGAAGCTTTCTTT. As protein: CASSSTAGTEAFF.

The V call is TRBV4-3, the J call TRBJ1-1, with D perhaps matching TRBD1 (6 bases). Germline lookup yields CDR1 LGHNA and CDR2 YSLEER. V was pared by 0 bases and J by 9 bases, with 17 bases between. The CDR3 runs 15 residues. The CDR3 bases are TGCGCCAGCAGCCAAGATGGGGACACGCGGTTAAAAGCTTTCTTT. Translating it yields CASSQDGDTRLKAFF.

This clonotype was picked up many times. CDR3 region: CASSLGYRGKDEQFF. The CDR3 nucleotides read TGTGCCAGCAGCTTAGGCTACAGGGGTAAGGATGAGCAGTTCTTC. The chain has TRBV11-3 and TRBJ2-1; the match to TRBD1 covers 7 bases. Germline values: CDR1 SGHNT, CDR2 YENEEA. This CDR3 region has 15 residues. Losses at the gene ends were 1 base for V and 8 bases for J; bases not matched to a gene: 8.

There are many counts of this clonotype. This rearrangement joins TRBV6-1 to TRBJ1-3; no clear D gene. CDR3 length equals 13 residues. CDR1 is MNHNS and CDR2 is SASEGT in the germline V gene. V was cut by 7 bases and J by 1 base, with 8 bases left in between. In DNA, the CDR3 is TGTGCCAGCATGAGGCTTTCTGGAAACACCATATATTTT. It is translated as CASMRLSGNTIYF.

The chain uses TRBV9 and TRBJ2-1; the match to TRBD2 covers 11 bases. Per germline, CDR1 SGDLS and CDR2 YYNGEE. The CDR3 covers 16 residues. V was clipped by 2 bases and J by 8 bases; unmatched bases: 9. DNA of the CDR3: TGTGCCAGCAGCGTTCGTCTAGCGGGAGGAAGCGATGAGCAGTTCTTC. It specifies CASSVRLAGGSDEQFF.

This clonotype appeared many times. The J gene is TRBJ1-2, the V gene TRBV7-2; TRBD1 is a possible D gene (5 bases). Deletions cut 0 bases from V and 4 bases from J, with 12 bases between. From germline, CDR1 is SGHTA and CDR2 FQGNSA. The CDR3 totals 15 residues. The CDR3 nucleotides read TGTGCCAGCAGCTTAGCAGGGGACCAGTTCTATGGCTACACCTTC. Encoded protein: CASSLAGDQFYGYTF.